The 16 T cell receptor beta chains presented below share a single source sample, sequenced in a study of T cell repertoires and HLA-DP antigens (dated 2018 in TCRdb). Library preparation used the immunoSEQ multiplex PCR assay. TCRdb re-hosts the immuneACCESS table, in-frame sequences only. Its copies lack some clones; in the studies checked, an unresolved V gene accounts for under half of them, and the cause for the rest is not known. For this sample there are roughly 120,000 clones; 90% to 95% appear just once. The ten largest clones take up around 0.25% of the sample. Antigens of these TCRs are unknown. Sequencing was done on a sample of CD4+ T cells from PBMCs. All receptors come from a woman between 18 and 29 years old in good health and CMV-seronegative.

The CDR3 here is CASSFAGRNTEAFF. The CDR3, as DNA: TGTGCCAGCAGTTTTGCAGGACGGAACACTGAAGCTTTCTTT. The chain carries TRBV28 and TRBJ1-1; D not certain. The CDR3 runs 14 residues. From germline, CDR1 is MDHEN and CDR2 SYDVKM. The germline V and J ends were trimmed by 3 bases and 1 base, with 9 bases remaining between them.

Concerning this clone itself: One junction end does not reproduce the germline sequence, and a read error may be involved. The DNA of the CDR3 is TGTGCCAGCAGCCTAGCGGGGAGCGGGGACACCGGGGAGCTGTTTTTT. Its translation: CASSLAGSGDTGELFF. This chain joins TRBV7-2 and TRBJ2-2; TRBD2 matches at 9 bases. The germline CDR1 and CDR2 sequences are SGHTA and FQGNSA. The CDR3 totals 16 residues.

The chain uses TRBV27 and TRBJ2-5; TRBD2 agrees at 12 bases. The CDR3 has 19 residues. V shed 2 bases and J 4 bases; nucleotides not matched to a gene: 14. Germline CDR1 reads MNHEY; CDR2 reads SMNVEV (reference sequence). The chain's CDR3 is CASSLTGTSGQRVGETQYF. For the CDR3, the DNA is TGTGCCAGCAGTTTAACCGGGACTAGCGGGCAGAGGGTTGGAGAGACCCAGTACTTC.

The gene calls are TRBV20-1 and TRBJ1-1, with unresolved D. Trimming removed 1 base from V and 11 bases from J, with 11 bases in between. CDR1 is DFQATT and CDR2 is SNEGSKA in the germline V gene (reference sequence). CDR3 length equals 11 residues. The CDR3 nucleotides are TGCAGTGCTAGAGGGGGAGTGTCGGCTTTCTTT. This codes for CSARGGVSAFF.

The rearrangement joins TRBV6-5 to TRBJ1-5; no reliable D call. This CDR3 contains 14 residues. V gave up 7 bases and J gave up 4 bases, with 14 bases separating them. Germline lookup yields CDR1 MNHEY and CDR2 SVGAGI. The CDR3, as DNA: TGTGCCAGCAAGGCCCCGAAATCGAATCAGCCCCAGCATTTT. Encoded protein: CASKAPKSNQPQHF.

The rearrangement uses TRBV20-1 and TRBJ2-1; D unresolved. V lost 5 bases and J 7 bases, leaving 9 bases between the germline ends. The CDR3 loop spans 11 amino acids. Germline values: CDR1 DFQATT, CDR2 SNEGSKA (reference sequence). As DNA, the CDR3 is TGCAGTGCTTTACCGCTTAATGAGCAGTTCTTC. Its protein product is CSALPLNEQFF.

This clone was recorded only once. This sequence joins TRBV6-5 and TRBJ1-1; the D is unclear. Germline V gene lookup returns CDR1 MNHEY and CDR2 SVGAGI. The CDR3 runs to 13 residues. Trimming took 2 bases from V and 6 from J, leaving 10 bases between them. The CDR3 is CASSYGMWAEAFF. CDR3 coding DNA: TGTGCCAGCAGTTACGGCATGTGGGCTGAAGCTTTCTTT.

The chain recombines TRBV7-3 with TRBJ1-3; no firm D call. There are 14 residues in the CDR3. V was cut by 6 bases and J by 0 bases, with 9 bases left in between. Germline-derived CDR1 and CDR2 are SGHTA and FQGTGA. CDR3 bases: TGTGCCAGCAGTCCCGGCAGCTCTGGAAACACCATATATTTT. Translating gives CASSPGSSGNTIYF.

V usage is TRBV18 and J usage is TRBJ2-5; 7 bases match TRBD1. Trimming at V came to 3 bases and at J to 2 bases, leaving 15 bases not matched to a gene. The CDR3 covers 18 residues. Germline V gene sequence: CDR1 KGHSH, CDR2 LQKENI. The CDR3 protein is CASSPVDRTLVPQETQYF. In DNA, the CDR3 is TGTGCCAGCTCACCCGTGGACAGGACCCTCGTGCCGCAAGAGACCCAGTACTTC.

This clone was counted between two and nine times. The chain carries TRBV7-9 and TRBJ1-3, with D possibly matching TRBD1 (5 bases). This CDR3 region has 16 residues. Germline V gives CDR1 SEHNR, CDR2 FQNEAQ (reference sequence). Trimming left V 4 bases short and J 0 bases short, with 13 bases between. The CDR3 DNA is TGTGCCAGCAGCTCTCAGGGAACCTTCTCTGGAAACACCATATATTTT. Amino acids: CASSSQGTFSGNTIYF. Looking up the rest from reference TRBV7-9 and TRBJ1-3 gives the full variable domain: DTGVSQNPRHKITKRGQNVTFRCDPISEHNRLYWYRQTLGQGPEFLTYFQNEAQLEKSRLLSDRFSAERPKGSFSTLEIQRTEQGDSAMYLCASSSQGTFSGNTIYFGEGSWLTVV.

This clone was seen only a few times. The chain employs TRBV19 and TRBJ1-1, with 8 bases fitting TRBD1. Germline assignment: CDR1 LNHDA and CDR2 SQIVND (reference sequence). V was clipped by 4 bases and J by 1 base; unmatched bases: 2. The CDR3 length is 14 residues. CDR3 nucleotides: TGTGCCAGTAGTAAGGACAGGGCGAACACTGAAGCTTTCTTT. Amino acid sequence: CASSKDRANTEAFF. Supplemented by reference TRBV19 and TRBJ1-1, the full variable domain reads DGGITQSPKYLFRKEGQNVTLSCEQNLNHDAMYWYRQDPGQGLRLIYYSQIVNDFQKGDIAEGYSVSREKKESFPLTVTSAQKNPTAFYLCASSKDRANTEAFFGQGTRLTVV.

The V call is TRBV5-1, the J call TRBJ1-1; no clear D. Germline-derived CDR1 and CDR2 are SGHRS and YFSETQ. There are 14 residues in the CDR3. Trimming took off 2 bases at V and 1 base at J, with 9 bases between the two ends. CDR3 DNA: TGCGCCAGCAGCTTCTCACTGACGAACACTGAAGCTTTCTTT. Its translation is CASSFSLTNTEAFF.

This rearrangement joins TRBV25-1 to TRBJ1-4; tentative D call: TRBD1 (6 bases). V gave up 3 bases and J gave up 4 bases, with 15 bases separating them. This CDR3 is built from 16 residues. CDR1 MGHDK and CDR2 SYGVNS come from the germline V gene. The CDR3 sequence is CASSDRGQAGNEKLFF. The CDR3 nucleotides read TGTGCCAGCAGTGACCGGGGGCAGGCTGGTAATGAAAAACTGTTTTTT.

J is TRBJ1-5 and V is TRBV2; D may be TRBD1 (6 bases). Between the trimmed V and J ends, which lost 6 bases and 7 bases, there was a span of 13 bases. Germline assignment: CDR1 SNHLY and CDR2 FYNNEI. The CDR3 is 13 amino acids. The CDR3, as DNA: TGTGCCAGCAGGCGGGGACACCCCCAGCCCCAGCATTTT. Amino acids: CASRRGHPQPQHF.

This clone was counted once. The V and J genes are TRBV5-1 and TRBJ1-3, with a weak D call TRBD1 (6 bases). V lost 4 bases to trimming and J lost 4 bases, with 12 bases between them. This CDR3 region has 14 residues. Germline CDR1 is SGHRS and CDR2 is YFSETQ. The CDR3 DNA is TGCGCCAGCAGCGACGGGGGCACCGGAAACACCATATATTTT. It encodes CASSDGGTGNTIYF.

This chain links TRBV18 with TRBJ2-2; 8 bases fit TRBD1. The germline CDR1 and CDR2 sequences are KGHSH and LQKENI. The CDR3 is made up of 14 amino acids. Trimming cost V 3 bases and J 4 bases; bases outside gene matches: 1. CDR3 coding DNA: TGTGCCAGCTCACCGGACAGGGCCACCGGGGAGCTGTTTTTT. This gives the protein CASSPDRATGELFF.